The 27 T cell receptor beta chains below come from one sample, sequenced in a study of cytomegalovirus exposure and HLA in healthy donors. With 60 Vbeta and 13 Jbeta primers, the PCR was carried out. Assay: immunoSEQ multiplex PCR; the TCRdb copy retains only in-frame clones and omits some. Of more than 100,000 clones in the sample, 75% to 90% are singletons; the top ten hold more than 0.2%. What was sequenced was PBMCs. These receptors came from a man aged 50-60 years in good health and CMV-seronegative.

This rearrangement joins TRBV5-4 to TRBJ1-2; 7 nucleotides agree with TRBD1. CDR3 size: 15 residues. Germline loops: CDR1 SGHNT, CDR2 YYREEE (reference sequence). V was clipped by 3 bases and J by 5 bases; unmatched bases: 10. CDR3 in amino acids: CASSSGNRGRYGYTF. DNA for the CDR3: TGTGCCAGCAGCTCGGGGAACAGGGGACGGTATGGCTACACCTTC.

On this clone: One end of the junction varies from germline; a read error may be responsible. This rearrangement joins TRBV7-9 to TRBJ2-2; TRBD1 aligns across 8 bases. Germline V gives CDR1 SEHNR, CDR2 FQNEAQ (reference sequence). The CDR3 extends over 19 amino acids. The chain's CDR3 is CSSSLVDYRGFPNAGELFF. In nucleotides, the CDR3 is TGTTCCAGCAGCTTAGTTGACTACAGGGGGTTCCCCAACGCCGGGGAGCTGTTTTTT.

The genes are TRBV28 and TRBJ2-1, with 12 bases aligning to TRBD2. With V trimmed by 5 bases and J by 9 bases, 8 bases remained unmatched. This CDR3 spans 15 amino acids. Germline V gene lookup returns CDR1 MDHEN and CDR2 SYDVKM. The CDR3 coding sequence is TGTGCCAGCAGTCTGCTAGCGGGAGGGCCGGGTGAGCAGTTCTTC. This codes for CASSLLAGGPGEQFF.

The rearrangement joins TRBV19 to TRBJ1-2; 7 bases line up with TRBD1. The CDR3 length is 14 residues. Trimming at V came to 6 bases and at J to 4 bases, leaving 8 bases not matched to a gene. Germline values: CDR1 LNHDA, CDR2 SQIVND (reference sequence). The CDR3 coding sequence is TGTGCCAGTAGCGGACAGGATTCTTTCTATGGCTACACCTTC. Amino acids: CASSGQDSFYGYTF.

This chain links TRBV11-2 with TRBJ2-7; D may be TRBD2 (5 bases). There are 17 residues in the CDR3. CDR1 and CDR2 (germline): SGHAT, FQNNGV. Trimming shortened V by 2 bases and J by 0 bases, and 17 bases separated the two germline ends. The chain's CDR3 is CASSLISRDASSYEQYF. CDR3 bases: TGTGCCAGCAGCTTAATTTCGAGGGATGCTAGCTCCTACGAGCAGTACTTC. The whole variable domain, remainder taken from reference TRBV11-2 and TRBJ2-7, is EAGVAQSPRYKIIEKRQSVAFWCNPISGHATLYWYQQILGQGPKLLIQFQNNGVVDDSQLPKDRFSAERLKGVDSTLKIQPAKLEDSAVYLCASSLISRDASSYEQYFGPGTRLTVT.

This rearrangement joins TRBV18 to TRBJ2-5; perhaps TRBD1 as D (5 bases). Trimming left V 6 bases short and J 2 bases short, with 10 bases between. The CDR3 runs to 13 residues. From germline, CDR1 is KGHSH and CDR2 LQKENI. CDR3 nucleotide sequence: TGTGCCAGCTCTTTACAGGTGCAAGAGACCCAGTACTTC. Protein: CASSLQVQETQYF.

In this sample, this clone turned up a few times. The chain employs TRBV19 and TRBJ1-3; D is unclear. Germline V lookup: CDR1 LNHDA, CDR2 SQIVND (reference sequence). V lost 5 bases and J 2 bases, leaving 16 bases between the germline ends. This CDR3 contains 16 residues. The CDR3 here is CASSARGKMAGNTIYF. CDR3 DNA: TGTGCCAGTAGTGCCCGGGGTAAAATGGCTGGAAACACCATATATTTT.

V usage is TRBV2 and J usage is TRBJ2-7, with TRBD1 identical over 7 bases. Germline values: CDR1 SNHLY, CDR2 FYNNEI. The CDR3 consists of 15 residues. With 8 bases clipped from V and 2 bases from J, the junction kept 12 bases outside the gene matches. CDR3 sequence reads: CASGAPGTAPYEQYF. The CDR3 DNA is TGTGCCAGCGGGGCGCCCGGGACAGCGCCCTACGAGCAGTACTTC.

This clone was observed a handful of times. The V gene is TRBV5-5, the J gene TRBJ2-5; D is perhaps TRBD1 (6 bases). V was clipped by 4 bases and J by 7 bases, with 14 bases between them. This CDR3 has 13 residues. CDR1 and CDR2 (germline): SGHKS, YYEKEE (reference sequence). The CDR3: CASSEGVWGTQYF. CDR3 coding DNA: TGTGCCAGCAGCGAGGGGGTTTGGGGGACCCAGTACTTC.

The CDR3 protein is CAIGGLAGGHPTDTQYF. In DNA form, the CDR3 reads TGTGCCATCGGTGGTCTAGCGGGGGGCCACCCCACAGATACGCAGTATTTT. The chain carries TRBV10-3 and TRBJ2-3, with 11 bases that match TRBD2. After removal of 8 bases from V and 2 bases from J, the junction contained 12 bases not matched to a gene. Per the germline V gene, CDR1 is ENHRY and CDR2 is SYGVKD. This CDR3 contains 17 residues.

The chain uses TRBV10-3 and TRBJ2-5; D gene uncertain. The CDR3 consists of 11 residues. From germline, CDR1 is ENHRY and CDR2 SYGVKD. V was shortened by 6 bases and J by 3 bases, with 5 bases between the two germline ends. CDR3 protein: CAIRSEETQYF. CDR3 DNA sequence: TGTGCCATCAGGAGCGAAGAGACCCAGTACTTC.

The chain combines TRBV28 with TRBJ2-7; D gene unclear. Germline V gives CDR1 MDHEN, CDR2 SYDVKM. The CDR3 extends over 16 amino acids. V lost 2 bases and J 0 bases, leaving 14 bases between the germline ends. Here the CDR3 reads CASSLNSPISSYEQYF. CDR3 in DNA: TGTGCCAGCAGTTTAAACAGCCCTATTAGCTCCTACGAGCAGTACTTC.

The chain is built from TRBV18 and TRBJ2-3; 9 bases map to TRBD1. The germline CDR1 and CDR2 sequences are KGHSH and LQKENI. Germline trimming cut 6 bases from V and 4 bases from J; bases unmatched to any gene: 8. The CDR3 totals 15 residues. CDR3 amino acids: CASSPRTGDADTQYF. CDR3 nucleotide sequence: TGTGCCAGCTCCCCCCGGACAGGGGACGCAGATACGCAGTATTTT.

Only a few counts were recorded for this clone. This sequence joins TRBV2 and TRBJ1-1, with 9 positions matching TRBD1. The germline gives CDR1 SNHLY, CDR2 FYNNEI. V trimming: 9 bases; J trimming: 5 bases; junction bases outside the gene matches: 10. The CDR3 has 14 amino acids. CDR3: CASRDRVRGTEAFF. CDR3 in DNA: TGTGCCAGTCGGGACAGGGTAAGAGGGACTGAAGCTTTCTTT.

This sequence joins TRBV6-5 and TRBJ2-2; the match to TRBD2 covers 12 bases. Germline CDR1 reads MNHEY; CDR2 reads SVGAGI. CDR3 length equals 16 residues. The V and J ends lost 6 bases and 6 bases, in that order; junction bases with no gene match: 8. The CDR3 DNA is TGTGCCAGCAGCTACCCCGGACTAGCGGGACCCGGGGAGCTGTTTTTT. Translated: CASSYPGLAGPGELFF.

This clone was seen a few times. The chain is built from TRBV4-3 and TRBJ2-1, with 7 nucleotides matching TRBD2. This CDR3 has 19 residues. The germline V gene has CDR1 LGHNA and CDR2 YSLEER. The ends lost 0 bases at V and 7 bases at J; junction bases unmatched: 18. CDR3: CASSQDRVFRGRAQNEQFF. For the CDR3, the DNA is TGCGCCAGCAGCCAAGATCGAGTATTTCGTGGGAGGGCCCAGAATGAGCAGTTCTTC.

The V call is TRBV9, the J call TRBJ1-2, with D tentatively TRBD1 (5 bases). With 0 bases removed from V and 6 bases from J, the gap between germline ends came to 30 bases. Germline V gene sequence: CDR1 SGDLS, CDR2 YYNGEE. The CDR3 is 20 amino acids. Here the CDR3 DNA reads TGTGCCAGCAGCGTAGCCTTAATGGACATTAATGCCATAGGATATAATGGCTACACCTTC. Amino acid sequence: CASSVALMDINAIGYNGYTF.

As DNA, the CDR3 is TGTGCCAGCAGTAGAGAAGGGGCACGATCACCCCTCCACTTT. Translating gives CASSREGARSPLHF. The rearrangement joins TRBV5-6 to TRBJ1-6; D perhaps matches TRBD1 (5 bases). This CDR3 contains 14 residues. Deletions cut 5 bases from V and 10 bases from J, with 16 bases between. The germline CDR1 and CDR2 sequences are SGHDT and YYEEEE.

The gene calls are TRBV7-2 and TRBJ1-1; 8 bases are shared with TRBD1. The trim removed 4 bases at V and 1 base at J, leaving 17 bases unmatched. Per germline, CDR1 SGHTA and CDR2 FQGNSA. The CDR3 runs 19 residues. CDR3 DNA sequence: TGTGCCAGCAGCTCGCGTGCAGGGGGCGAGGGGTTGAGGAACACTGAAGCTTTCTTT. This translates into CASSSRAGGEGLRNTEAFF.

This chain joins TRBV10-3 and TRBJ2-6, with D possibly being TRBD1 (6 bases). There are 15 residues in the CDR3. From germline, CDR1 is ENHRY and CDR2 SYGVKD. With 5 bases removed from V and 4 bases from J, the gap between germline ends came to 12 bases. Here the CDR3 reads CAISQQGSGANVLTF. The CDR3, as DNA: TGTGCCATCAGTCAACAGGGATCCGGGGCCAACGTCCTGACTTTC.

The chain is built from TRBV7-2 and TRBJ1-1; unclear D gene. V dropped 1 base and J dropped 10 bases, with 16 bases sitting between them. This CDR3 has 14 residues. Germline loops: CDR1 SGHTA, CDR2 FQGNSA. The CDR3 DNA sequence: TGTGCCAGCAGCTTAGGGTCAGGTTTCTTCGGAGCTTTCTTT. Translating it yields CASSLGSGFFGAFF.

This sequence joins TRBV5-4 and TRBJ2-7; D perhaps matches TRBD2 (5 bases). V lost 2 bases to trimming and J lost 3 bases, with 18 bases between them. Germline V gives CDR1 SGHNT, CDR2 YYREEE (reference sequence). This CDR3 region has 16 residues. The CDR3 DNA sequence: TGTGCCAGCAGCTTTGGGTCTCCTAGGGAGCGCTACGAGCAGTACTTC. This encodes CASSFGSPRERYEQYF.

This clone turned up a few times. This rearrangement joins TRBV7-2 to TRBJ2-3; possibly TRBD2 for D (6 bases). In germline, CDR1 is SGHTA, CDR2 FQGNSA. The CDR3 has 15 amino acids. The V end was cut by 4 bases, the J end by 2 bases, with 13 bases between. This CDR3 reads CASSSQAGATDTQYF. CDR3 bases: TGTGCCAGCAGCTCTCAAGCGGGTGCCACAGATACGCAGTATTTT. Complete variable domain (other parts from reference TRBV7-2 and TRBJ2-3): GAGVSQSPSNKVTEKGKDVELRCDPISGHTALYWYRQSLGQGLEFLIYFQGNSAPDKSGLPSDRFSAERTGGSVSTLTIQRTQQEDSAVYLCASSSQAGATDTQYFGPGTRLTVL.

This clone was seen a handful of times. Other DNA sequences in the same sample also yield this CDR3. The rearrangement joins TRBV9 to TRBJ1-1, with 7 bases identical to TRBD1. The CDR3 has 13 residues. With V trimmed by 3 bases and J by 5 bases, 4 bases remained unmatched. CDR1 and CDR2 (germline): SGDLS, YYNGEE. This CDR3 is CASSGTGVTEAFF. Here the CDR3 DNA reads TGTGCCAGCAGCGGAACAGGGGTTACTGAAGCTTTCTTT.

This sequence joins TRBV10-1 and TRBJ2-7; a possible D gene is TRBD2 (6 bases). CDR3 length equals 14 residues. Germline loops: CDR1 WNHNN, CDR2 SYGVQD (reference sequence). Trimming cost V 11 bases and J 1 base, with 18 bases left between them. The CDR3 here is CASSPGELSYEQYF. Written as DNA, the CDR3 is TGCGCCTCCTCCCCGGGGGAATTATCCTACGAGCAGTACTTC.

The chain carries TRBV19 and TRBJ1-4; D is ambiguous. V dropped 5 bases and J dropped 7 bases, with 11 bases sitting between them. Germline values: CDR1 LNHDA, CDR2 SQIVND (reference sequence). The CDR3 is made up of 13 amino acids. Written as DNA, the CDR3 is TGTGCCAGTAGTGGGTCGGCGGTTGAAAAACTGTTTTTT. This encodes CASSGSAVEKLFF.

This chain links TRBV28 with TRBJ1-5; TRBD1 aligns across 7 bases. J gave up 2 bases and V 3 bases, and 4 bases lay outside the gene matches. Per the germline V gene, CDR1 is MDHEN and CDR2 is SYDVKM. CDR3 length equals 15 residues. The CDR3 protein is CASSLKGGGNQPQHF. The CDR3 DNA follows: TGTGCCAGCAGTTTGAAAGGGGGCGGCAATCAGCCCCAGCATTTT.